This entry lists 21 T cell receptor beta chains sequenced from one sample in a study of shared clonotypes between healthy human individuals. The assay was immunoSEQ multiplex PCR, and TCRdb's table has in-frame clones only and misses some. The sample lists about 490,000 clones; approximately 80% were seen once. Specimen: PBMCs. The origin of the receptors is a woman between 40 and 55 years old in good health. Some clones in this sample may be carry-over from other donors' samples.

Concerning this clone: This may be a read error: a much more frequent sequence differs by one nucleotide. This CDR3 is missing its conserved last phenylalanine or tryptophan, likely due to a read error. The rearrangement joins TRBV5-1 to TRBJ1-4; 8 nucleotides align to TRBD1. CDR1 is SGHRS and CDR2 is YFSETQ in the germline V gene. V dropped 4 bases and J dropped 0; count of bases not matched to a gene: 11. The CDR3 extends over 18 amino acids. The CDR3 DNA reads as TGCGCCAGCAGCAAGGACAGGGTTGGAGCCGCAACTAATGAAAAACTGTTTCTT. Translating it yields CASSKDRVGAATNEKLFL.

The table lists this clone with a few counts. A much larger clone differs by one base, so this may be a read error. The chain couples TRBV6-5 to TRBJ1-2; D might be TRBD1 (6 bases). V gave up 2 bases and J gave up 2 bases, with 6 bases separating them. The germline CDR1 and CDR2 sequences are MNHEY and SVGAGI. This CDR3 is 13 amino acids long. The CDR3 sequence: CASSYGGNYGYTF. In nucleotides, the CDR3 is TGTGCCAGCAGTTACGGGGGCAACTATGGCTACACCTTC.

V usage is TRBV11-2 and J usage is TRBJ2-7; D is perhaps TRBD2 (5 bases). The CDR3 runs to 16 residues. The germline gives CDR1 SGHAT, CDR2 FQNNGV. V lost 5 bases, J lost 0 bases, and 17 bases lay in between. In DNA, the CDR3 is TGTGCCAGCAGCCCCGCCGCAGCGGCGAGCTCCTACGAGCAGTACTTC. This encodes CASSPAAAASSYEQYF. Filled out from reference TRBV11-2 and TRBJ2-7, the complete variable domain reads EAGVAQSPRYKIIEKRQSVAFWCNPISGHATLYWYQQILGQGPKLLIQFQNNGVVDDSQLPKDRFSAERLKGVDSTLKIQPAKLEDSAVYLCASSPAAAASSYEQYFGPGTRLTVT.

The chain joins TRBV27 to TRBJ2-7; tentative D call: TRBD2 (6 bases). The CDR3 covers 13 residues. Looked up from germline, CDR1 is MNHEY and CDR2 is SMNVEV (reference sequence). The germline V and J ends were trimmed by 11 bases and 3 bases, with 17 bases remaining between them. The CDR3 DNA reads as TGTGCCTCCTCCCGGGGACTGAACTACGAGCAGTACTTC. Protein: CASSRGLNYEQYF.

V is TRBV30 and J is TRBJ1-3; no clear D. CDR1 and CDR2 from the germline V gene are GTSNPN and SVGIG (reference sequence). The CDR3 spans 13 residues. Between the trimmed V and J ends, which lost 7 bases and 0 bases, there was a span of 10 bases. CDR3 sequence: CALDGNSGNTIYF. DNA of the CDR3: TGTGCCTTGGATGGCAACTCTGGAAACACCATATATTTT.

The chain has TRBV27 and TRBJ2-6; TRBD2 is a possible D gene (6 bases). Germline lookup yields CDR1 MNHEY and CDR2 SMNVEV (reference sequence). Trimming removed 6 bases at V and 0 bases at J, with 15 bases between. The CDR3 has 17 residues. The DNA for the CDR3 is TGTGCCAGCAGGCGGGACTCTGGGTACTCTGGGGCCAACGTCCTGACTTTC. This gives the protein CASRRDSGYSGANVLTF. Full variable domain (missing parts from reference TRBV27 and TRBJ2-6): EAQVTQNPRYLITVTGKKLTVTCSQNMNHEYMSWYRQDPGLGLRQIYYSMNVEVTDKGDVPEGYKVSRKEKRNFPLILESPSPNQTSLYFCASRRDSGYSGANVLTFGAGSRLTVL.

The chain has TRBV5-4 and TRBJ2-7; 9 bases fit TRBD2. V shed 4 bases, J shed 3 bases, and the junction held 8 bases outside the gene matches. The CDR3 has 15 residues. Germline assignment: CDR1 SGHNT and CDR2 YYREEE (reference sequence). This CDR3 reads CASSLTSGRDYEQYF. The CDR3, as DNA: TGTGCCAGCAGCCTCACTAGCGGGCGCGACTACGAGCAGTACTTC.

As to this clone: A much larger clone is a single base away; this may be a read error. The gene calls are TRBV5-1 and TRBJ2-3, with a weak D call TRBD1 (5 bases). Germline lookup yields CDR1 SGHRS and CDR2 YFSETQ. This CDR3 has 13 amino acids. In nucleotides, the CDR3 is TGCGCCAGCAGGACAGCCCTCACAGATGCGCAGTATTTT. Its protein is CASRTALTDAQYF.

The chain combines TRBV30 with TRBJ2-1; maybe TRBD2 (5 bases). Trimming took 3 bases from V and 2 from J, leaving 17 bases between them. Looked up from germline, CDR1 is GTSNPN and CDR2 is SVGIG (reference sequence). CDR3 length: 16 amino acids. The CDR3 loop is CAWSRVGSGTYNEQFF. The CDR3 DNA is TGTGCCTGGAGCCGGGTAGGGTCGGGGACCTACAATGAGCAGTTCTTC.

This clone was detected a few times. Other nucleotide sequences from this sample produce the same CDR3. The J gene is TRBJ1-1, the V gene TRBV30, with 9 bases that match TRBD1. V lost 1 base to trimming and J lost 0 bases; unmatched junction nucleotides: 9. CDR1 GTSNPN and CDR2 SVGIG come from the germline V gene (reference sequence). This CDR3 is 17 amino acids long. CDR3 coding DNA: TGTGCCTGGAGTGCGAGTGGGACAGGGAGGGTGAACACTGAAGCTTTCTTT. Encoded protein: CAWSASGTGRVNTEAFF.

The rearrangement joins TRBV27 to TRBJ2-2, with 7 bases identical to TRBD1. Germline CDR1 is MNHEY and CDR2 is SMNVEV (reference sequence). CDR3 length equals 16 residues. V lost 6 bases, J lost 6 bases, and 13 bases stayed unmatched. CDR3 bases: TGTGCCAGCAGATTCCAGGGGGAATTTAGATCCGGGGAGCTGTTTTTT. Its translation is CASRFQGEFRSGELFF.

The J gene is TRBJ2-5, the V gene TRBV28; TRBD1 agrees at 10 bases. V lost 3 bases, J lost 5 bases, and 6 bases stayed unmatched. Per germline, CDR1 MDHEN and CDR2 SYDVKM. This CDR3 spans 15 amino acids. The CDR3 sequence: CASSFFGTGVETQYF. CDR3 bases: TGTGCCAGCAGTTTTTTCGGGACAGGGGTGGAGACCCAGTACTTC.

The table lists this clone with a few counts. The J gene is TRBJ2-4, the V gene TRBV18, with 9 bases aligning to TRBD1. V lost 4 bases to trimming and J lost 8 bases; unmatched junction nucleotides: 9. Per germline, CDR1 KGHSH and CDR2 LQKENI. This CDR3 comprises 15 residues. CDR3 bases: TGTGCCAGCTCACAATCGACAGGGGGTATGGACATTCAGTACTTC. Amino acid sequence: CASSQSTGGMDIQYF.

In regard to this clone: A far more abundant clone sits one base away, making this likely a read error. The genes are TRBV5-1 and TRBJ1-2; 7 positions agree with TRBD1. Germline V CDR1 and CDR2: SGHRS, YFSETQ. The CDR3 runs to 14 residues. CDR3 protein: CASSPRDRNYGYIF. The CDR3 nucleotides read TGCGCCAGCAGCCCGCGGGACAGAAACTATGGCTACATCTTC.

CDR3 sequence reads: CASSFPGQRGTEAFF. The CDR3 DNA reads as TGTGCCAGCAGTTTCCCGGGACAGCGTGGAACTGAAGCTTTCTTT. The chain joins TRBV28 to TRBJ1-1, with 7 bases identical to TRBD1. J gave up 5 bases and V 3 bases, and 9 bases lay outside the gene matches. Germline CDR1 is MDHEN and CDR2 is SYDVKM. CDR3 length: 15 residues.

In this sample, this clone turned up a few times. This likely comes from a read error, as the CDR3 has no conserved phenylalanine or tryptophan at its end. The rearrangement uses TRBV6-5 and TRBJ1-1; 7 nucleotides agree with TRBD1. The V segment lost 6 bases and the J segment 3 bases; nucleotides outside the gene matches: 4. The CDR3 length is 13 residues. Germline lookup yields CDR1 MNHEY and CDR2 SVGAGI. The CDR3 DNA reads TGTGCCAGCAGCTACACAGGGGACACTGAAGCTTTCCTT. This gives the protein CASSYTGDTEAFL.

The V and J genes are TRBV5-1 and TRBJ1-1; 9 bases fit TRBD1. Trimming took 4 bases from V and 1 from J; bases not matched to a gene: 5. CDR3 size: 15 residues. Germline lookup yields CDR1 SGHRS and CDR2 YFSETQ. The CDR3 DNA reads TGCGCCAGCAGCGCAAGACAGGGGGAGAACACTGAAGCTTTCTTT. This encodes CASSARQGENTEAFF.

The chain couples TRBV5-1 to TRBJ2-2, with TRBD1 matching over 7 bases. CDR3 length equals 15 residues. The J segment lost 5 bases and the V segment lost 3 bases, leaving 7 bases of the junction unmatched. Germline V gives CDR1 SGHRS, CDR2 YFSETQ. The CDR3 loop is CASSSTGSATGELFF. CDR3 sequence (DNA): TGCGCCAGCAGCTCGACAGGGTCTGCTACCGGGGAGCTGTTTTTT.

The chain recombines TRBV5-1 with TRBJ2-6; D is ambiguous. Germline V lookup: CDR1 SGHRS, CDR2 YFSETQ. Trimming took 5 bases from V and 0 from J, leaving 6 bases between them. The CDR3 loop spans 14 amino acids. This chain's CDR3 is CASRTHSGANVLTF. DNA for the CDR3: TGCGCCAGCAGGACACACTCTGGGGCCAACGTCCTGACTTTC.

This sequence joins TRBV21-1 and TRBJ1-5. TRBV21-1 is a pseudogene. CDR3 length: 15 residues. The CDR3 loop reads CASSSRDSDYQPQHF. Written as DNA, the CDR3 is TGTGCCAGCAGCTCTAGAGACAGTGACTACCAGCCCCAGCATTTT.

Many counts were recorded for this clone. The rearrangement joins TRBV20-1 to TRBJ1-2; D is possibly TRBD1 (5 bases). Germline CDR1 and CDR2: DFQATT and SNEGSKA (reference sequence). Trimming cost V 6 bases and J 8 bases, with 10 bases left between them. The CDR3 is made up of 10 amino acids. CDR3 region: CSAQWGGYTF. The CDR3 DNA reads as TGCAGTGCCCAGTGGGGGGGCTACACCTTC.